The clone carrying this T cell receptor beta chain was seen only a few times. J gave up 2 bases and V 6 bases, and 5 bases lay outside the gene matches. There are 15 residues in the CDR3. The sample is drawn from a study of response to subunit inactivated influenza vaccine. One entry per CDR3 protein results from TCRdb running MiXCR on the RT-PCR reads. Of roughly 550,000 distinct CDR3 sequences listed, 20% to 25% were seen once; the top ten hold 2.5% to 3%. The same sample was also used in a study of T cells expressing NK-cell markers. That source reports: What made the TCR beta cDNA was 5'RACE template switching with UMIs. With respect to HCMV, seven of the eight sequenced donors were seropositive, and one was seronegative. For over five donors, the dominant NKG2C+ clonotypes made up roughly 1.0-7.0% of their CD8+ T cells.

Sequenced material: CD4+ T cells sorted from PBMCs, taken 11 to 12 days after vaccination. The chain carries TRBV12-3 or TRBV12-4 and TRBJ1-3; 9 bases map to TRBD1. The TCR comes from a man in his fifties who received an inactivated influenza vaccine. The CDR3 DNA reads TGTGCCAGCAGCCCGAACAGGGGGCCTGGAAACACCATATATTTT. This gives the protein CASSPNRGPGNTIYF.